This is a list of T cell receptor beta chains from one sample in a study of T cells after yellow fever vaccination. TCRdb processed the 5' RACE reads anew with MiXCR; each CDR3 protein has one entry. The repertoire consists of 300,000 to 450,000 distinct CDR3 sequences, with 7% to 10% occurring once and the leading ten covering approximately 16%. Source: PBMCs, taken approximately 40 days after the first yellow fever vaccination. The source of these receptors is a man aged 18 to 30 who received the YFV17D yellow fever vaccine. Each CDR3 is given with its conserved first and last residue. The order of the fields is CDR3 DNA, CDR3 protein, J gene, clone size, V gene, D gene. A D gene is named only where the DNA matches it firmly. Size tells how often a clone was seen (once, few, many) or the class of an expanded clone, and some rows leave it out.

CDR3nt: TGTGCCAGCTCACCGGCCAACTCCGGGACAAGTGAAGCTTTCTTT
CDR3aa: CASSPANSGTSEAFF
j_gene: TRBJ1-1
abundance: few
v_gene: TRBV18
d_gene: .

CDR3nt: TGCAGCGTTGAGGATCCCTGGGGGGAAAAACTGTTTTTT
CDR3aa: CSVEDPWGEKLFF
j_gene: TRBJ1-4
abundance: .
v_gene: TRBV29-1
d_gene: .

CDR3nt: TGTGCCAGCAGCCAAGATGGCGTTAGGGATACGCAGTATTTT
CDR3aa: CASSQDGVRDTQYF
j_gene: TRBJ2-3
abundance: few
v_gene: TRBV4-2
d_gene: .

CDR3nt: TGTGCCAGCAGCTTAGGCCCCGGGACAGGAAAAAAAGAGACCCAGTACTTC
CDR3aa: CASSLGPGTGKKETQYF
j_gene: TRBJ2-5
abundance: few
v_gene: TRBV13
d_gene: TRBD1

CDR3nt: TGCGCCAGCAGCCCCGGACAGGGGGCACCAGATACGCAGTATTTT
CDR3aa: CASSPGQGAPDTQYF
j_gene: TRBJ2-3
abundance: many
v_gene: TRBV5-1
d_gene: TRBD1

CDR3nt: TGTGCCAGTAGTAGGCGGTCTACGGATGAGCAGTTCTTC
CDR3aa: CASSRRSTDEQFF
j_gene: TRBJ2-1
abundance: many
v_gene: TRBV19
d_gene: .

CDR3nt: TGTGCCAGCAGTTTTTGGACAGGGAGCACAGATACGCAGTATTTT
CDR3aa: CASSFWTGSTDTQYF
j_gene: TRBJ2-3
abundance: .
v_gene: TRBV5-6
d_gene: TRBD1

CDR3nt: TGTGCCAGCAGCCAAGACTTAGCCTACGAGCAGTACTTC
CDR3aa: CASSQDLAYEQYF
j_gene: TRBJ2-7
abundance: many
v_gene: TRBV4-2
d_gene: .

CDR3nt: TGTGCCAGCTCACCACTCGGACAGGGGAGGAGTGAGCAGTTCTTC
CDR3aa: CASSPLGQGRSEQFF
j_gene: TRBJ2-1
abundance: few
v_gene: TRBV18
d_gene: TRBD1

CDR3nt: TGTGCCATCAGTGGCCAGGTACGGACTGAAGCTTTCTTT
CDR3aa: CAISGQVRTEAFF
j_gene: TRBJ1-1
abundance: few
v_gene: TRBV10-3
d_gene: .

CDR3nt: TGTGCCAGCTCAGAACGGCGCGGGGAGACCCAGTACTTC
CDR3aa: CASSERRGETQYF
j_gene: TRBJ2-5
abundance: .
v_gene: TRBV18
d_gene: .

CDR3nt: TGCGCCAGCAGCCATGGGGCCTCTGGAAACACCATATATTTT
CDR3aa: CASSHGASGNTIYF
j_gene: TRBJ1-3
abundance: .
v_gene: TRBV5-1
d_gene: .

CDR3nt: TGCGCCAGCAGCCCTACAAGGGCTGGCGGCTACACCTTC
CDR3aa: CASSPTRAGGYTF
j_gene: TRBJ1-2
abundance: few
v_gene: TRBV4-1
d_gene: .

CDR3nt: TGTGCCAGCAGACCACTAGCTCTTAACTATGGCTACACCTTC
CDR3aa: CASRPLALNYGYTF
j_gene: TRBJ1-2
abundance: .
v_gene: TRBV12-3/TRBV12-4
d_gene: .

CDR3nt: TGTGCCAGCAGTCCACTGACAGGGCCCGTCACCTATGGCTACACCTTC
CDR3aa: CASSPLTGPVTYGYTF
j_gene: TRBJ1-2
abundance: few
v_gene: TRBV27
d_gene: TRBD1

CDR3nt: TGTGCCAGCAGTTTACCAGGACAGGGAAGAACAGATACGCAGTATTTT
CDR3aa: CASSLPGQGRTDTQYF
j_gene: TRBJ2-3
abundance: few
v_gene: TRBV28
d_gene: TRBD1

CDR3nt: TGTGCCAGCAGAAGGGGACTAGCGGTAAACACCGGGGAGCTGTTTTTT
CDR3aa: CASRRGLAVNTGELFF
j_gene: TRBJ2-2
abundance: .
v_gene: TRBV7-2
d_gene: TRBD2